These T cell receptor beta chains were read from a single sample in a study of shared clonotypes between healthy human individuals. Here immunoSEQ multiplex PCR was the method, and the copy in TCRdb shows in-frame clones only, minus some. This table has around 980,000 clones, more than 75% appearing once. What was sequenced was memory CD4+ T cells from PBMCs. Receptor source: a young man in good health. Some clones in this sample may be carry-over from other donors' samples. The CDR3 runs from the conserved cysteine through the conserved F or W. A D gene is named only where the DNA matches it firmly. Part of the rows lack a size; the others show once, few, many or a class for expanded clones.

clone size: NA; J gene: TRBJ1-1; V gene: TRBV30; D gene: NA; CDR3 DNA: TGTGCCTGGACGGCCAATCAGAACACTGAAGCTTTCTTT; CDR3 protein: CAWTANQNTEAFF
clone size: NA; J gene: TRBJ2-7; V gene: TRBV28; D gene: NA; CDR3 DNA: TGTGCCAGCAGTCCTGGGGGCGCTAGCTACGAGCAGTACTTC; CDR3 protein: CASSPGGASYEQYF
clone size: NA; J gene: TRBJ2-7; V gene: TRBV11-3; D gene: NA; CDR3 DNA: TGTGCCAGCAGCTTGGGTCCTCATTACGAGCAGTACTTC; CDR3 protein: CASSLGPHYEQYF
clone size: once; J gene: TRBJ2-7; V gene: TRBV5-1; D gene: NA; CDR3 DNA: TGCGCCAGCAGCGTTAGTCCGGGACCCACCTACGAGCAGTACTTC; CDR3 protein: CASSVSPGPTYEQYF
clone size: NA; J gene: TRBJ1-1; V gene: TRBV12-5; D gene: NA; CDR3 DNA: TGTGCTAGTGGTTTGGTAGGCACTGAAGCTTTCTTT; CDR3 protein: CASGLVGTEAFF
clone size: many; J gene: TRBJ2-4; V gene: TRBV4-1; D gene: NA; CDR3 DNA: TGCGCCAGCAGCCAAGTGGGTGGGAGAGGAAATAAAAACATTCAGTACTTC; CDR3 protein: CASSQVGGRGNKNIQYF
clone size: once; J gene: TRBJ1-1; V gene: TRBV6-5; D gene: NA; CDR3 DNA: TGTGCCAGCCGTGAACTGGCGAACACTGAAGCTTTCTTT; CDR3 protein: CASRELANTEAFF
clone size: once; J gene: TRBJ2-3; V gene: TRBV5-1; D gene: NA; CDR3 DNA: TGCGCCAGCAGCTTGGAAGTCCGGGCAGATACGCAGTATTTT; CDR3 protein: CASSLEVRADTQYF
clone size: NA; J gene: TRBJ2-7; V gene: TRBV6-1; D gene: TRBD2; CDR3 DNA: TGTGCCAGCACTAAGACTAGCGCCCCGGGGGAGCAGTACTTC; CDR3 protein: CASTKTSAPGEQYF
clone size: once; J gene: TRBJ1-2; V gene: TRBV18; D gene: NA; CDR3 DNA: TGTGCCAGCTCCCCCCTAAGGGGACTCTATGGCTACACCTTC; CDR3 protein: CASSPLRGLYGYTF
clone size: NA; J gene: TRBJ1-2; V gene: TRBV7-2; D gene: NA; CDR3 DNA: TGTGCCAGCAGCTTAGATCGCGGCGCCACGAAGGCCTATGGCTACACCTTC; CDR3 protein: CASSLDRGATKAYGYTF
clone size: NA; J gene: TRBJ1-1; V gene: TRBV4-2; D gene: NA; CDR3 DNA: TGTGCCAGCAGCCAAGAAATAGGACAGCCTTCCGAAGCTTTCTTT; CDR3 protein: CASSQEIGQPSEAFF